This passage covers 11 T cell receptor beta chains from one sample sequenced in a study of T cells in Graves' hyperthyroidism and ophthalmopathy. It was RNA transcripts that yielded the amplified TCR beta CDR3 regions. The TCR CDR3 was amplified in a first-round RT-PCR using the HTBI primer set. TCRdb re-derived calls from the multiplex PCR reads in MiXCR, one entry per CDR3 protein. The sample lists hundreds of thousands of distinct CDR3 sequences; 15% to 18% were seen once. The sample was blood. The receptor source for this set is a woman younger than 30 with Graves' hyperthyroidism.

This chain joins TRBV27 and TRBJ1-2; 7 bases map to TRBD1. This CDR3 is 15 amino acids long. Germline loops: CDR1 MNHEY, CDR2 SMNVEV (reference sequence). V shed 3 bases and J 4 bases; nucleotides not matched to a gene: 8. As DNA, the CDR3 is TGTGCCAGCAGTTTTCAAACAGGGGAGAGCTATGGCTACACCTTC. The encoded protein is CASSFQTGESYGYTF.

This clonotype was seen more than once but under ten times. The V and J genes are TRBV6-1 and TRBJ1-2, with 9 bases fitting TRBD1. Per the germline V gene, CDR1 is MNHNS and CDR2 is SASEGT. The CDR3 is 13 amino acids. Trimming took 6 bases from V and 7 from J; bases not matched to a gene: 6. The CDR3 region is CASSKGQGGGYTF. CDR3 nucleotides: TGTGCCAGCAGCAAGGGACAGGGTGGTGGCTACACCTTC.

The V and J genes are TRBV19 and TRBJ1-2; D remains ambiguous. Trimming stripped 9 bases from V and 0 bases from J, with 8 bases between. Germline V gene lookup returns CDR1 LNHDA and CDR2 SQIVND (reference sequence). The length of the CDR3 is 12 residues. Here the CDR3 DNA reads TGTGCCAGCCTCGGGACTAACTATGGCTACACCTTC. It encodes CASLGTNYGYTF.

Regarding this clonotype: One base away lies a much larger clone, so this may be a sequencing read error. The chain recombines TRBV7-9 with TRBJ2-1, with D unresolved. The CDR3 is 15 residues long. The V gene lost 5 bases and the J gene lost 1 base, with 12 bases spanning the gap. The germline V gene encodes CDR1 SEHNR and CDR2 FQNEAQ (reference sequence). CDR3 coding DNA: TGTGCCAGCAGCCCTAAGGATGGGTCCTACAATGAGCAGTTCTTC. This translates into CASSPKDGSYNEQFF. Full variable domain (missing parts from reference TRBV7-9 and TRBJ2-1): DTGVSQNPRHKITKRGQNVTFRCDPISEHNRLYWYRQTLGQGPEFLTYFQNEAQLEKSRLLSDRFSAERPKGSFSTLEIQRTEQGDSAMYLCASSPKDGSYNEQFFGPGTRLTVL.

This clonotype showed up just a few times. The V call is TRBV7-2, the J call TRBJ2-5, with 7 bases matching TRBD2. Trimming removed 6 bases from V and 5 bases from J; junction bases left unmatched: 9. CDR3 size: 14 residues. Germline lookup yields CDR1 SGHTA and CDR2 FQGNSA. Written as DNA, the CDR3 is TGTGCCAGCAGTTCGGGGAGGGGTAGGGAGACCCAGTACTTC. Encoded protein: CASSSGRGRETQYF.

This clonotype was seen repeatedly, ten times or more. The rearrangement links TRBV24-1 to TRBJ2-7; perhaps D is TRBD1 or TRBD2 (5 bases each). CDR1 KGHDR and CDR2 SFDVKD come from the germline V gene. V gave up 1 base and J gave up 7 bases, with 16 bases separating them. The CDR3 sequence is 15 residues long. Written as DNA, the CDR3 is TGTGCCACCAGTGATTTAGCGGTCTCTAGGGGAGAGCAGTACTTC. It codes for CATSDLAVSRGEQYF.

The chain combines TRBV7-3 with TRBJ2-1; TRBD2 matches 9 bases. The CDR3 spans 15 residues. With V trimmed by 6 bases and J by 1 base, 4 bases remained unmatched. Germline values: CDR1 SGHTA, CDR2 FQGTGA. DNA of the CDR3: TGTGCCAGCAGTTCTAGCGGGATGTCCTACAATGAGCAGTTCTTC. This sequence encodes CASSSSGMSYNEQFF.

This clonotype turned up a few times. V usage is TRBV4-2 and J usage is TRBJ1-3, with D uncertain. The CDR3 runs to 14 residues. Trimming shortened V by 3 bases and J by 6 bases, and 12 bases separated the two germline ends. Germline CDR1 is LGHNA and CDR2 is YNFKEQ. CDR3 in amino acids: CASSQGPTPNTIYF. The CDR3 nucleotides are TGTGCCAGCAGCCAGGGCCCTACGCCAAACACCATATATTTT.

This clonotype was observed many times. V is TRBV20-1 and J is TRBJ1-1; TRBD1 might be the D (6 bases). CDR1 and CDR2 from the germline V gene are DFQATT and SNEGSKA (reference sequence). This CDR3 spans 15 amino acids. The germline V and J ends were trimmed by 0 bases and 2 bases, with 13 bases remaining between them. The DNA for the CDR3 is TGCAGTGCTAGAGATGTACGGGGGGCAAACACTGAAGCTTTCTTT. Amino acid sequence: CSARDVRGANTEAFF.

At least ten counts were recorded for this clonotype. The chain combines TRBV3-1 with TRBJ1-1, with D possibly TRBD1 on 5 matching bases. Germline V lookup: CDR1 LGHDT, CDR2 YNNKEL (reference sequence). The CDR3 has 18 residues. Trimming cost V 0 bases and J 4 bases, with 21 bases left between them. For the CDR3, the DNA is TGTGCCAGCAGCCAAGATCGCGGGGCAGGGCATTTCTCCACTGAAGCTTTCTTT. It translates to CASSQDRGAGHFSTEAFF.

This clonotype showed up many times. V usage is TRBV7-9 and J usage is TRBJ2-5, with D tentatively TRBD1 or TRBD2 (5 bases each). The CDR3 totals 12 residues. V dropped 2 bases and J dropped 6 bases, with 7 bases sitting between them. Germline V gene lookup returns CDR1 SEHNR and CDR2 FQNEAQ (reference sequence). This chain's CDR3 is CASSLPGQTQYF. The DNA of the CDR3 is TGTGCCAGCAGCTTACCGGGACAGACCCAGTACTTC.